This TCR beta chain was captured in a study of blood T cell repertoires in COVID-19 (dated by TCRdb to about 2020). Regarding the study in general: For ImmuneRACE Cohort 3, a participant was defined as recovered based on two consecutive negative NP/OP PCR tests, clearance by a healthcare professional, or resolution of symptoms. The material from the prospective study consisted of cDNA or gDNA derived from T cells, B-cell-depleted T cells, or PBMCs. Where HLA class I and class II types were available, the types were taken from metadata supplied by the sample provider, not from assay-based typing. The repertoires were released in a freely available public database meant as a resource for research on the immune response to SARS-CoV-2. Deeply sampled blood TCRbeta repertoires from subjects exposed to, actively infected with, or recovered from COVID-19 were included in the dataset. The samples were drawn from two sources: the first 160 participants of the ongoing ImmuneRACE study, and approximately 1,300 subjects contributed by 6 global collaborators. Samples covering the acute and convalescent phases of COVID-19 were provided by collaborators in the United States, Italy and Spain. Nearly every sample came with metadata listing a de-identified subject ID, COVID-19 status, age in years and sex.

As concerns this clone: Its binding antigen is unknown. Base qualities were left out, and no much larger clone turns up one base away.

CDR1 and CDR2 (SGHAT, FQNNGV) derive from the germline V gene. Measured from the cysteine to the phenylalanine, the CDR3 is 12 residues long. Only the CDR3 portion is preserved as DNA: 36 bases, with reading frame beginning at the first base. V loses 2 bases of germline sequence and J loses 7 bases, and the interval between the two ends is 7 bases. TCRbeta CDR3 regions were amplified from genomic DNA by means of the immunoSEQ Assay, a bias-controlled multiplex PCR. Per the authors' processing: The number of nucleated cells in each sample was estimated by amplification of reference gene primers within the assay. To quantify the absolute abundance of each unique TCRbeta CDR3 rearrangement, sequence reads were collapsed and filtered. Productive Simpson clonality was computed per sample as the square root of Simpson's diversity index over productive rearrangements. The immuneACCESS repertoire file appears here via TCRdb, limited to in-frame rearrangements. These files lack a portion of the clones; in checked studies, under half of the deficit traces to unresolved V genes, and the cause of the others is not known. The DNA gave D and trimming, while V, J and clone size come from that table. Counted in this sample were roughly 150,000 clones; approximately 87% of them appeared once. Of the sample, roughly 3.7% is held by the ten largest clones.

Participants in the prospective study were aged about 18 to 100 years, lived in some 24 United States geographic areas, and enrolled through a virtual design. In the prospective study, cohorts were assigned on the basis of participant-reported clinical history obtained from a screening survey and a study questionnaire. In the prospective study, whole blood, serum and a nasopharyngeal or oropharyngeal swab were collected from each participant by mobile phlebotomists. Additional blood draws and questionnaires over an approximately two-month period could optionally be provided by prospective study participants. Blood samples from the prospective study were shipped frozen or at room temperature prior to DNA extraction. Broad study findings and their caveats: The amount of clinical and demographic metadata varied by source and participant and was provided uncurated.

The V gene is TRBV11-2 and the J gene is TRBJ2-3, with the D gene too uncertain to name. This TCR derives from a man aged 50-59 years in a cohort exposed to, infected with or recovered from COVID-19 (not recorded which). Sequencing used PBMCs or T cells enriched from blood (not recorded which). The nucleotide sequence is given as TGTGCCAGCAGCTTACTGGGCAATACGCAGTATTTT. Translated, it reads CASSLLGNTQYF. Reference TRBV11-2 and TRBJ2-3 genes cover what lies past the CDR3, so the full variable domain is EAGVAQSPRYKIIEKRQSVAFWCNPISGHATLYWYQQILGQGPKLLIQFQNNGVVDDSQLPKDRFSAERLKGVDSTLKIQPAKLEDSAVYLCASSLLGNTQYFGPGTRLTVL.